A single sample is the source of the 14 T cell receptor beta chains below, sequenced in a study of blood T cell repertoires in COVID-19. Clones were read by immunoSEQ multiplex PCR, and TCRdb kept only the in-frame ones, dropping some. The sample holds more than 400,000 clones, about 92% seen once. The specimen sequenced was PBMCs or T cells enriched from blood (not recorded which). The receptors were gathered from a man younger than 35 who had recovered from COVID-19.

This clone appeared a single time. V usage is TRBV29-1 and J usage is TRBJ1-1, with 8 bases fitting TRBD1. Trimming took 1 base from V and 10 from J; bases not matched to a gene: 11. The CDR3 length is 14 residues. CDR1 and CDR2 from the germline V gene are SQVTM and ANQGSEA. Here the CDR3 reads CSVEVPGTGGIAFF. The DNA of the CDR3 is TGCAGCGTTGAAGTCCCCGGGACAGGCGGGATAGCTTTCTTT.

The CDR3 sequence: CASSSTSGGTDTQYF. The CDR3 nucleotides read TGCGCCAGCAGCTCGACTAGCGGGGGCACAGATACGCAGTATTTT. The chain uses TRBV5-1 and TRBJ2-3, with 11 nucleotides matching TRBD2. Trimming at V came to 3 bases and at J to 1 base, leaving 1 base not matched to a gene. CDR3 length: 15 residues. The V gene's germline CDR1 is SGHRS and CDR2 YFSETQ.

This clone showed up just once. V usage is TRBV6-2 or TRBV6-3 and J usage is TRBJ1-2; TRBD1 matches at 9 bases. The V and J ends lost 5 bases and 6 bases, in that order; junction bases with no gene match: 4. In germline, CDR1 is MNHEY, CDR2 SVGEGT. The CDR3 is 13 amino acids. In DNA form, the CDR3 reads TGTGCCAGCAGTCAGACAGGGGGTGATGGCTACACCTTC. Translated: CASSQTGGDGYTF.

The V gene is TRBV2, the J gene TRBJ1-4; a weak D match, TRBD1 (5 bases). Per germline, CDR1 SNHLY and CDR2 FYNNEI. CDR3 length equals 16 residues. Trimming stripped 7 bases from V and 0 bases from J, with 15 bases between. The CDR3 nucleotides read TGTGCCAGCAACCCCCGCGGGACTACAACTAATGAAAAACTGTTTTTT. Protein: CASNPRGTTTNEKLFF.

The rearrangement joins TRBV2 to TRBJ2-7, with 10 nucleotides matching TRBD1. CDR3 length: 14 amino acids. The V gene's germline CDR1 is SNHLY and CDR2 FYNNEI. Trimming cost V 3 bases and J 2 bases; bases outside gene matches: 1. The CDR3 protein is CASSDGQGAYEQYF. For the CDR3, the DNA is TGTGCCAGCAGTGATGGACAGGGGGCCTACGAGCAGTACTTC.

The genes are TRBV5-4 and TRBJ1-2, with no clear D. Trimming stripped 4 bases from V and 4 bases from J, with 17 bases between. Germline-derived CDR1 and CDR2 are SGHNT and YYREEE (reference sequence). The CDR3 runs 15 residues. This CDR3 reads CASSREVPSLYGYTF. The CDR3, as DNA: TGTGCCAGCAGCCGAGAGGTCCCCAGCCTCTATGGCTACACCTTC. Drawing the rest from reference TRBV5-4 and TRBJ1-2, the complete variable domain is ETGVTQSPTHLIKTRGQQVTLRCSSQSGHNTVSWYQQALGQGPQFIFQYYREEENGRGNFPPRFSGLQFPNYSSELNVNALELDDSALYLCASSREVPSLYGYTFGSGTRLTVV.

This sequence joins TRBV10-3 and TRBJ1-2; possible D gene TRBD1, 6 bases. V gave up 2 bases and J gave up 8 bases, with 18 bases separating them. CDR1 is ENHRY and CDR2 is SYGVKD in the germline V gene. The CDR3 totals 15 residues. The CDR3 bases are TGTGCCATCAGTGAGCCAACGGCAGGGGTGACCGGCTACACCTTC. It is translated as CAISEPTAGVTGYTF.

This clone was detected only a few times. This chain connects TRBV5-1 to TRBJ2-7; 7 bases fit TRBD1. The CDR3 contains 14 residues. V lost 7 bases and J lost 4; bases outside the gene matches: 11. CDR1 and CDR2 (germline): SGHRS, YFSETQ. This chain's CDR3 is CASSPFEGQYEQYF. DNA for the CDR3: TGCGCCAGCTCGCCCTTCGAGGGACAGTACGAGCAGTACTTC.

The rearrangement links TRBV2 to TRBJ1-1, with D maybe TRBD1 (6 bases). With 4 bases removed from V and 0 bases from J, the gap between germline ends came to 9 bases. The CDR3 has 14 amino acids. Germline CDR1 is SNHLY and CDR2 is FYNNEI. CDR3 DNA: TGTGCCAGCAGTGTGGACAGTATGAACACTGAAGCTTTCTTT. Translated: CASSVDSMNTEAFF.

There are a few counts of this clone. V usage is TRBV7-9 and J usage is TRBJ1-1; D is perhaps TRBD1 (5 bases). Germline CDR1 and CDR2: SEHNR and FQNEAQ (reference sequence). Between the trimmed V and J ends, which lost 7 bases and 3 bases, there was a span of 15 bases. This CDR3 comprises 14 residues. The CDR3 sequence is CASTRRGTDTEAFF. CDR3 in DNA: TGTGCCAGCACCCGGCGGGGGACCGACACTGAAGCTTTCTTT.

The chain couples TRBV11-2 to TRBJ1-2; 7 bases match TRBD1. This CDR3 has 14 amino acids. V trimming: 4 bases; J trimming: 3 bases; junction bases outside the gene matches: 5. Germline lookup yields CDR1 SGHAT and CDR2 FQNNGV. The CDR3 DNA reads as TGTGCCAGCAGCTCCACAGGGGAGGACTATGGCTACACCTTC. Translation: CASSSTGEDYGYTF.

The rearrangement joins TRBV6-4 to TRBJ1-2, with D tentatively TRBD1 (5 bases). Germline CDR1 MRHNA, CDR2 SNTAGT. V dropped 6 bases and J dropped 8 bases, with 16 bases sitting between them. The CDR3 runs to 13 residues. The CDR3 DNA follows: TGTGCCAGCAGCCGAGTGGGGGGGGAAGGCTACACCTTC. It encodes CASSRVGGEGYTF.

The chain is built from TRBV19 and TRBJ2-1; 8 nucleotides match TRBD2. The CDR3 extends over 15 amino acids. V gave up 8 bases and J gave up 5 bases; unmatched junction bases: 11. Germline lookup yields CDR1 LNHDA and CDR2 SQIVND (reference sequence). This CDR3 is CASSTSGSTHNEQFF. The CDR3 DNA follows: TGTGCCAGTTCCACTAGCGGCTCCACCCACAATGAGCAGTTCTTC. Variable domain in full (rest from reference TRBV19 and TRBJ2-1): DGGITQSPKYLFRKEGQNVTLSCEQNLNHDAMYWYRQDPGQGLRLIYYSQIVNDFQKGDIAEGYSVSREKKESFPLTVTSAQKNPTAFYLCASSTSGSTHNEQFFGPGTRLTVL.

This chain links TRBV7-9 with TRBJ2-1, with TRBD1 matching over 7 bases. J lost 0 bases, V lost 1 base, and 3 bases had no gene match. CDR3 length: 16 amino acids. CDR1 and CDR2 (germline): SEHNR, FQNEAQ (reference sequence). The CDR3 reads CASSLDRGSSYNEQFF. DNA of the CDR3: TGTGCCAGCAGCTTAGACAGGGGAAGCTCCTACAATGAGCAGTTCTTC.